This T cell receptor beta chain was sequenced for a study of metastatic and nonmetastatic thyroid tumors. Study information: Comparison of repertoires was carried out across blood and tumor or nodule tissue from malignant and benign thyroid patients. Overall study results and limits: A significant increase in TCR beta diversity was reportedly seen in malignant thyroid tumors relative to benign nodules, in blood and tumor.

Germline values: CDR1 KGHSH, CDR2 LQKENI. The CDR3 totals 13 residues. V shed 3 bases and J shed 1 base, with 6 bases lying between them. This clone occurred many times. Antigen: not known. Every patient was untreated before thyroid surgery. TCRdb reprocessed the PCR reads via MiXCR. The table includes roughly 20,000 clones, about 17% detected once. The specimen was blood. The V and J genes are TRBV18 and TRBJ1-1, with no clear D. The source of this sequence is a male donor with papillary thyroid cancer or a benign thyroid nodule (not recorded which). Some clones in this sample may be carry-over from other donors' samples. As DNA, the CDR3 is TGTGCCAGCTCACCCGGACCGAACACTGAAGCTTTCTTT. Translating gives CASSPGPNTEAFF. Full variable domain (rest looked up from reference TRBV18 and TRBJ1-1): NAGVMQNPRHLVRRRGQEARLRCSPMKGHSHVYWYRQLPEEGLKFMVYLQKENIIDESGMPKERFSAEFPKEGPSILRIQQVVRGDSAAYFCASSPGPNTEAFFGQGTRLTVV.